The rows below give T cell receptor beta chains drawn from one sample of a study of OX40 agonist ivuxolimab in advanced cancers. TCRdb's table, derived via immunoSEQ multiplex PCR, lists solely in-frame clones and lacks some. The sample consists of some 42,000 clones, over 75% of them appearing once. Sample: CD4+ or CD8+ T cells sorted from blood, taken in a trial of the OX40 agonist ivuxolimab. The receptors were gathered from an adult with an advanced solid tumor such as melanoma, head and neck, liver or kidney cancer. The CDR3 runs from the conserved cysteine through the conserved F or W. The order of the fields is D gene, J gene, V gene, clone size, CDR3 DNA, CDR3 protein. The D gene is left open where the match is weak. Expanded clones get a size class; other rows say once, few or many, or leave the size out.

-	TRBJ2-3	TRBV4-1	-	TGCGCCAGCAGCCAAGAAGGTGTAAAGTTAGATACGCAGTATTTT	CASSQEGVKLDTQYF
TRBD2	TRBJ2-3	TRBV27	-	TGTGCCAGCAGTTTGGTTGCTAGCGGGAAGACAGATACGCAGTATTTT	CASSLVASGKTDTQYF
TRBD2	TRBJ2-1	TRBV7-3	few	TGTGCCAGCAGCTTAATGGGTACTAGCGGCCTCAATGAGCAGTTCTTC	CASSLMGTSGLNEQFF
TRBD1	TRBJ2-7	TRBV11-2	-	TGTGCCAGCAGCTATTTCCTCCGGGACAGGGGGTACGAGCAGTACTTC	CASSYFLRDRGYEQYF
TRBD1	TRBJ2-5	TRBV2	-	TGTGCCAGCAGGACAGGGACGGCCGAGAAGACCCAGTACTTC	CASRTGTAEKTQYF
TRBD2	TRBJ2-7	TRBV4-3	-	TGCGCCAGCAGCCGCCGACTAGCGGGAGCCTTGGACGAGCAGTACTTC	CASSRRLAGALDEQYF
TRBD2	TRBJ2-3	TRBV29-1	-	TGCAGCGTTGGACTAGCGGGGAGCACAGATACGCAGTATTTT	CSVGLAGSTDTQYF
-	TRBJ2-7	TRBV5-1	few	TGCGCCAGCAGCTTGGATCAGGGCTACGAGCAGTACTTC	CASSLDQGYEQYF
-	TRBJ2-2	TRBV14	-	TGTGCCAGCAGCCAACGTTACGGGTCAGCTCAATTGAACACCGGGGAGCTGTTTTTT	CASSQRYGSAQLNTGELFF
TRBD1	TRBJ1-1	TRBV7-9	-	TGTGCCAGCAGCAACCGGGACAGGGGATCTGAAGCTTTCTTT	CASSNRDRGSEAFF
TRBD1	TRBJ1-4	TRBV6-5	-	TGTGCCAGCAGCCGAGGCAGGGGGCAAGATGAAAAACTGTTTTTT	CASSRGRGQDEKLFF